Listed below are T cell receptor beta chains from one sample, sequenced in a study of blood T cell repertoires in COVID-19. Sequencing used immunoSEQ multiplex PCR; TCRdb keeps in-frame clones, though not all of them. The repertoire holds about 38,000 clones, with 65% to 75% as singletons. Source material: peripheral blood. The source of these receptors is a man aged 70-80 years with COVID-19, enrolled during active disease. The CDR3 runs from the conserved cysteine through the conserved F or W. D genes are given only for firm matches. Not every row has a clone size; where given, it reads once, few, many or a size class.

d_gene	abundance	j_gene	v_gene	CDR3nt	CDR3aa
TRBD2	-	TRBJ2-7	TRBV19	TGTGCCAGTAGGGGACTAGCGGGAGGTTCCTACGAGCAGTACTTC	CASRGLAGGSYEQYF
TRBD1	-	TRBJ2-2	TRBV24-1	TGTGCCACCAGAGACGGACAGGTGAACACCGGGGAGCTGTTTTTT	CATRDGQVNTGELFF
TRBD1	-	TRBJ1-4	TRBV29-1	TGCAGCGTGGGGACAGGGATCCTACCTAATGAAAAACTGTTTTTT	CSVGTGILPNEKLFF
-	-	TRBJ2-2	TRBV10-1	TGCGCCAGCAGTGAGTCAGGGGTATCCGGGGAGCTGTTTTTT	CASSESGVSGELFF
-	-	TRBJ1-2	TRBV15	TGTGCCACCACTACAGGGTTTGCCCCCTATGGCTACACCTTC	CATTTGFAPYGYTF
-	-	TRBJ1-2	TRBV28	TGTGCCAGCACCGGAGGAGCGGGCTACACCTTC	CASTGGAGYTF
TRBD1	-	TRBJ2-5	TRBV2	TGTGCCAGCAGCCCCCAGTTTGGGGGACAGGGGAGTTTAGGGACCCAGTACTTC	CASSPQFGGQGSLGTQYF
TRBD1	-	TRBJ1-5	TRBV6-2/TRBV6-3	TGTGCCAGCAGTTACTCGTCGGGGACAGGGAATCAGCCCCAGCATTTT	CASSYSSGTGNQPQHF
-	medium-sized	TRBJ1-3	TRBV4-1	TGCGCCAGCAGCCGAGTCGACAGCCTCTCTGGAAACACCATATATTTT	CASSRVDSLSGNTIYF
TRBD2	-	TRBJ2-3	TRBV30	TGTGCTCGGACTAGCGGGGGCAACACAGATACGCAGTATTTT	CARTSGGNTDTQYF
-	-	TRBJ2-5	TRBV18	TGTGCCAGCTCAGGAGTAGCCGGCATGGAGACCCAGTACTTC	CASSGVAGMETQYF
-	few	TRBJ1-1	TRBV5-1	TGCGCCAGCAGCCTACTACAGGGTGGGGACACTGAAGCTTTCTTT	CASSLLQGGDTEAFF
TRBD1	-	TRBJ2-1	TRBV6-5	TGTGCCAGCGGGACAGGGGGCTCTGAGCAGTTCTTC	CASGTGGSEQFF
-	-	TRBJ1-3	TRBV3-1/TRBV3-2	TGTGCCAGCAGAACCCCCGGGACAAGGGCCCTTTTACCCTCTGGAAACACCATATATTTT	CASRTPGTRALLPSGNTIYF
TRBD2	-	TRBJ2-1	TRBV6-6	TGTGCCAGCAGTGGGGGTGCTAGCGGGAGGTACAATGAGCAGTTCTTC	CASSGGASGRYNEQFF
-	-	TRBJ2-1	TRBV19	TGTGCCAGTAGGGAACGGGAGAATCCCTACAATGAGCAGTTCTTC	CASRERENPYNEQFF
-	-	TRBJ1-1	TRBV7-9	TGTGCCAGCAGCTTAGAGGAGGGGTATCCTCCCGCTTTCTTT	CASSLEEGYPPAFF
-	many	TRBJ1-2	TRBV12-3/TRBV12-4	TGTGCCAGCAGTTTTGGCCAGAACTATGGCTACACCTTC	CASSFGQNYGYTF
TRBD2	medium-sized	TRBJ2-1	TRBV6-5	TGTGCCAGCAGCCCGACTAGCGGGAGCGATGAGCAGTTCTTC	CASSPTSGSDEQFF
-	-	TRBJ2-7	TRBV2	TGTGCCAGCACTGGCCTTAGACAGGAACCCTACGAGCAGTACTTC	CASTGLRQEPYEQYF
-	-	TRBJ2-1	TRBV18	TGTGCCAGCTCCCGGTACAATGAGCAGTTCTTC	CASSRYNEQFF
-	medium-sized	TRBJ1-3	TRBV5-6	TGTGCCAGCAGCTTGGGGACAGTCAACGCTGGAAACACCATATATTTT	CASSLGTVNAGNTIYF
-	-	TRBJ2-1	TRBV24-1	TGTGCCACCAGTGAAAAAGGGGCGGGATTCTACAATGAGCAGTTCTTC	CATSEKGAGFYNEQFF
-	-	TRBJ1-5	TRBV3-1/TRBV3-2	TGTGCCAGCAGCCAAGAACCCCCGTCGGGCAATCAGCCCCAGCATTTT	CASSQEPPSGNQPQHF
-	-	TRBJ1-1	TRBV5-1	TGCGCCAGCAGCATTAACCCTCTCCGACAGGCCAACACTGAAGCTTTCTTT	CASSINPLRQANTEAFF
-	-	TRBJ2-7	TRBV6-6	TGTGCCAGATGGGGGCGCGTCTCCTACGAGCAGTACTTC	CARWGRVSYEQYF
-	-	TRBJ2-2	TRBV4-1	TGCGCCAGCAGCCCCCGCTACAGGGATCCCGGGGAGCTGTTTTTT	CASSPRYRDPGELFF
TRBD1	-	TRBJ1-4	TRBV6-1	TGTGCCAGCAGTGACCCGGGACAGGGGAGAAAACTGTTTTTT	CASSDPGQGRKLFF
-	-	TRBJ1-2	TRBV12-5	TGTGCTAGTGGTTTTAATCCAGGGGAGGGCTACACCTTC	CASGFNPGEGYTF
TRBD1	-	TRBJ1-6	TRBV25-1	TGTGCCAGCAGTGAAGCTAGGGACAGCTCCCTCCACTTT	CASSEARDSSLHF
TRBD1	-	TRBJ2-6	TRBV3-1/TRBV3-2	TGTGCCAGCAGCCGATCCGGGACAGGGGATTGGTCTGCTGGGGCCAACGTCCTGACTTTC	CASSRSGTGDWSAGANVLTF
-	-	TRBJ1-2	TRBV7-9	TGTGCCAGCAGCTTAGGGGGGGGACACCAACCCACCTTC	CASSLGGGHQPTF
TRBD2	-	TRBJ2-7	TRBV27	TGTGCCAGCAGTATATTTCCGGCGGGGGGCATCTACGAGCAGTACTTC	CASSIFPAGGIYEQYF
-	-	TRBJ1-5	TRBV19	TGTGCCAGTAGTAAAGTATATGGCCCAAATCAGCCCCAGCATTTT	CASSKVYGPNQPQHF
TRBD2	-	TRBJ2-1	TRBV18	TGTGCCAGCTCACCACCGGGGGGGGAGTCCCACAATGAGCAGTTCTTC	CASSPPGGESHNEQFF
-	-	TRBJ1-2	TRBV4-1	TGCGCCAGCAGCCAAACAGGGTGGGGCGTTGGCTACACCTTC	CASSQTGWGVGYTF
-	-	TRBJ1-3	TRBV3-1/TRBV3-2	TGTGCCAGCAGCCAAGTATCCGGGAGAAACACCATATATTTT	CASSQVSGRNTIYF